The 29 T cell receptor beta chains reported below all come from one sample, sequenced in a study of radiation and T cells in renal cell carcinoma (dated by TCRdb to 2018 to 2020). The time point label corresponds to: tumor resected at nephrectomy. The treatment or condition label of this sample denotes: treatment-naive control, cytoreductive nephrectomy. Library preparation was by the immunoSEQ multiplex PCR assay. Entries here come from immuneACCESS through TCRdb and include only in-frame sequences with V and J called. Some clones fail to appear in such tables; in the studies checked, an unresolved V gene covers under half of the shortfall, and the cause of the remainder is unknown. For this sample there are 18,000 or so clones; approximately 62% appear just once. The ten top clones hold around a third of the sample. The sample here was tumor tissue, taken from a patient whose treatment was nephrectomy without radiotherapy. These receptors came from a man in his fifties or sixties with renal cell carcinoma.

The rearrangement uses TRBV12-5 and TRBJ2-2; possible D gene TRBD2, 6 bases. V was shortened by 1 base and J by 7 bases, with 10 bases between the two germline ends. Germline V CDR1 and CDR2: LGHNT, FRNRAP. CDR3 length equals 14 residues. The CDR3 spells CASGLGGGSGELFF. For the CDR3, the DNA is TGTGCTAGTGGTTTGGGGGGAGGCAGCGGGGAGCTGTTTTTT.

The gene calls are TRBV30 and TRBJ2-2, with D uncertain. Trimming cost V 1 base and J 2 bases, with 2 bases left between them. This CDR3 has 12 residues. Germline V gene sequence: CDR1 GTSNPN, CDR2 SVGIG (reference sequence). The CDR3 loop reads CAWSDNTGELFF. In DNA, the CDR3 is TGTGCCTGGAGTGACAACACCGGGGAGCTGTTTTTT. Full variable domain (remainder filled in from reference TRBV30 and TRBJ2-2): SQTIHQWPATLVQPVGSPLSLECTVEGTSNPNLYWYRQAAGRGLQLLFYSVGIGQISSEVPQNLSASRPQDRQFILSSKKLLLSDSGFYLCAWSDNTGELFFGEGSRLTVL.

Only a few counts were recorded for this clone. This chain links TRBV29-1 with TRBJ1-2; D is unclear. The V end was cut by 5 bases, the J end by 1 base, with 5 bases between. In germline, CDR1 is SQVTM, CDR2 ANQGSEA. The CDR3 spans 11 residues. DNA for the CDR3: TGCAGCGTTTCAGATAACTATGGCTACACCTTC. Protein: CSVSDNYGYTF.

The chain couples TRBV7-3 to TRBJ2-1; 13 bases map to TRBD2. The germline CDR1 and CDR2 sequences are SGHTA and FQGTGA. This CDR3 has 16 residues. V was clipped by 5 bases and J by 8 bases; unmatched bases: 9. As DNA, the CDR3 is TGTGCCAGCAGCACCGGGACTAGCGGGGATAGGGATGAGCAGTTCTTC. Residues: CASSTGTSGDRDEQFF.

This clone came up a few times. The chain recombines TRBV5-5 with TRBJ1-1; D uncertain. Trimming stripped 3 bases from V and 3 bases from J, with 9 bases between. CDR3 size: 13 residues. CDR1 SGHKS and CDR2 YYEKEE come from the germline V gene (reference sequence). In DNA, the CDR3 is TGTGCCAGCAGCTCGACAACGGACACTGAAGCTTTCTTT. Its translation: CASSSTTDTEAFF. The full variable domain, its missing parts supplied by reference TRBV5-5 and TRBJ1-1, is DAGVTQSPTHLIKTRGQQVTLRCSPISGHKSVSWYQQVLGQGPQFIFQYYEKEERGRGNFPDRFSARQFPNYSSELNVNALLLGDSALYLCASSSTTDTEAFFGQGTRLTVV.

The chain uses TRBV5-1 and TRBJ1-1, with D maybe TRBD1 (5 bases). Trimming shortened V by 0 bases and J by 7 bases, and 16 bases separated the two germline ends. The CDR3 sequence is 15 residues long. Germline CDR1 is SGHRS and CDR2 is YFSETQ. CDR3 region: CASSLEAGSRFEAFF. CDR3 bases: TGCGCCAGCAGCTTGGAGGCAGGGTCTCGTTTTGAAGCTTTCTTT.

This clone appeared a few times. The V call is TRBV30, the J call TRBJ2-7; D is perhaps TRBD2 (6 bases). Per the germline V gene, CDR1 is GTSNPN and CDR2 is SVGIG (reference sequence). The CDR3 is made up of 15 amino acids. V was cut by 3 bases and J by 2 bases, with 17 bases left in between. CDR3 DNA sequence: TGTGCCTGGAGAGATCCTAGCGTCTTACCCTACGAGCAGTACTTC. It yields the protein CAWRDPSVLPYEQYF.

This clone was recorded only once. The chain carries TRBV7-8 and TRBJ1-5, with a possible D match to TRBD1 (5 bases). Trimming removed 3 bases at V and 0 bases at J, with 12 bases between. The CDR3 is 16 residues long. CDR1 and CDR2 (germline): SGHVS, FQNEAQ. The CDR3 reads CASSFDRTHSNQPQHF. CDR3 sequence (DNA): TGTGCCAGCAGCTTCGACCGGACACATAGCAATCAGCCCCAGCATTTT.

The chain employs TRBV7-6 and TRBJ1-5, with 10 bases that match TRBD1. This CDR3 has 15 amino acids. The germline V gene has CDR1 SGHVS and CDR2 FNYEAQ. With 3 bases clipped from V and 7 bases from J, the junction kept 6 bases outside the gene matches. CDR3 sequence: CASSLTGGSGQPQHF. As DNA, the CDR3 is TGTGCCAGCAGCTTGACAGGGGGCTCGGGACAGCCCCAGCATTTT.

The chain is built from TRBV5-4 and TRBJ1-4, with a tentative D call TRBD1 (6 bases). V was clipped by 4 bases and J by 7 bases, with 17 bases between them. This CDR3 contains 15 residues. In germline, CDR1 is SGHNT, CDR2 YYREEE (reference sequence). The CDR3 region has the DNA TGTGCCAGCAGCACCCGGGGGCAGGGGATTGAAAAACTGTTTTTT. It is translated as CASSTRGQGIEKLFF.

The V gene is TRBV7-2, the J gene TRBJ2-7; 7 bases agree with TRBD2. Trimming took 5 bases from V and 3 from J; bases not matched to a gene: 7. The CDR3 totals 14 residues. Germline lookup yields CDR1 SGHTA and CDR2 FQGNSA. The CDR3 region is CASSPQAGNYEQYF. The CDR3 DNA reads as TGTGCCAGCAGCCCGCAAGCGGGAAACTACGAGCAGTACTTC.

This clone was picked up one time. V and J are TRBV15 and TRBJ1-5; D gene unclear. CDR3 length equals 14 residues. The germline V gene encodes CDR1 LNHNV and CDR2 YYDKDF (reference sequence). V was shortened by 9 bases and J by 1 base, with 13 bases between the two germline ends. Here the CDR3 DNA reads TGTGCCACGGCGAGGGTAAACAGCAATCAGCCCCAGCATTTT. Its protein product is CATARVNSNQPQHF.

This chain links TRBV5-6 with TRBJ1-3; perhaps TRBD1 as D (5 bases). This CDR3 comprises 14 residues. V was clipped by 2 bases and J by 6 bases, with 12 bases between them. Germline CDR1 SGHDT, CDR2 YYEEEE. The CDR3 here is CASSFSQGVNTIYF. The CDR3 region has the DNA TGTGCCAGCAGCTTCAGTCAGGGTGTAAACACCATATATTTT.

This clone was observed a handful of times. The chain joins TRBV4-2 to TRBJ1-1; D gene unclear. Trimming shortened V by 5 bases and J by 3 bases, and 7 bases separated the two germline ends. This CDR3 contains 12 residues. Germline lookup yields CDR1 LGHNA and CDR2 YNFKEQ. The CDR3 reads CASSEVDTEAFF. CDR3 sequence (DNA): TGTGCCAGCAGCGAGGTGGACACTGAAGCTTTCTTT.

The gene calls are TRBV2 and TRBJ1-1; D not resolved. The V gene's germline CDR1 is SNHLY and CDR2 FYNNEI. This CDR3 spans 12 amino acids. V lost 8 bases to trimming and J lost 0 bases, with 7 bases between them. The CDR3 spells CASREMNTEAFF. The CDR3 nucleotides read TGTGCCAGCCGAGAGATGAACACTGAAGCTTTCTTT. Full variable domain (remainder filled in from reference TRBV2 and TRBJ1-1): EPEVTQTPSHQVTQMGQEVILRCVPISNHLYFYWYRQILGQKVEFLVSFYNNEISEKSEIFDDQFSVERPDGSNFTLKIRSTKLEDSAMYFCASREMNTEAFFGQGTRLTVV.

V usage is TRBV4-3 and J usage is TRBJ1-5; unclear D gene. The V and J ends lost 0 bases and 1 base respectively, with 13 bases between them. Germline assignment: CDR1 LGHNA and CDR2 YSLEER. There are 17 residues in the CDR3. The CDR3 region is CASSQDPQAGSNQPQHF. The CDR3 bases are TGCGCCAGCAGCCAAGATCCCCAGGCGGGCAGCAATCAGCCCCAGCATTTT.

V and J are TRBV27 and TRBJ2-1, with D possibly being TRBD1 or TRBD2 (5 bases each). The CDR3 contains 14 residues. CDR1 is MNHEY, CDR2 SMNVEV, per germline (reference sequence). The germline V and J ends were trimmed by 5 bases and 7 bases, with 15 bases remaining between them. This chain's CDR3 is CASSTGTAGNEQFF. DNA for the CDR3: TGTGCCAGCAGTACCGGGACGGCCGGTAATGAGCAGTTCTTC.

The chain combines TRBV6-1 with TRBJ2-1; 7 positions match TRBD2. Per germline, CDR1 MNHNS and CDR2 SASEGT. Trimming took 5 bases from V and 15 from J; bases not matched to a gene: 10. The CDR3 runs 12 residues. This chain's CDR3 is CASSLRAGHPFF. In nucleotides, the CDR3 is TGTGCCAGCAGTTTGAGAGCGGGGCATCCGTTCTTC.

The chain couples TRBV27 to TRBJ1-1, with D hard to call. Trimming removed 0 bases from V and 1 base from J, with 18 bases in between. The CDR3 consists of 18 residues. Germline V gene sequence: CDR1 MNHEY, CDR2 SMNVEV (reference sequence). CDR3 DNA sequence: TGTGCCAGCAGTTTATCGACATCCGGCCGGCAGAGGAACACTGAAGCTTTCTTT. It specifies CASSLSTSGRQRNTEAFF.

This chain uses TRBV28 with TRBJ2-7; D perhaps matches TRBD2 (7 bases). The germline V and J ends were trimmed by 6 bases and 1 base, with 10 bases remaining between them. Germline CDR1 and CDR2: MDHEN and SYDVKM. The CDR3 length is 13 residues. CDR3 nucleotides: TGTGCCAGCAGAGGGGGGGTTTCCTACGAGCAGTACTTC. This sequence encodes CASRGGVSYEQYF.

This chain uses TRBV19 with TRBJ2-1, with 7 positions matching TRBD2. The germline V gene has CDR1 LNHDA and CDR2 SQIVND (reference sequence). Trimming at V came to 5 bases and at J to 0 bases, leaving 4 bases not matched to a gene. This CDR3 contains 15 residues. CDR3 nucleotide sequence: TGTGCCAGTAGTCCTAGCGGAGACTCCTACAATGAGCAGTTCTTC. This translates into CASSPSGDSYNEQFF. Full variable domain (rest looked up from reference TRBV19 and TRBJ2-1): DGGITQSPKYLFRKEGQNVTLSCEQNLNHDAMYWYRQDPGQGLRLIYYSQIVNDFQKGDIAEGYSVSREKKESFPLTVTSAQKNPTAFYLCASSPSGDSYNEQFFGPGTRLTVL.

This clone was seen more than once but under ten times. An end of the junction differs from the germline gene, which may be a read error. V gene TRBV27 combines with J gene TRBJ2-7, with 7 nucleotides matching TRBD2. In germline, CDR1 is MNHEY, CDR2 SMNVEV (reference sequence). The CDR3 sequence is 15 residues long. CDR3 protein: CASSLSTSSSYEQYF. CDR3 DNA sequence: TGTGCCAGCAGTCTATCGACTAGCAGCTCCTACGAGCAGTACTTC.

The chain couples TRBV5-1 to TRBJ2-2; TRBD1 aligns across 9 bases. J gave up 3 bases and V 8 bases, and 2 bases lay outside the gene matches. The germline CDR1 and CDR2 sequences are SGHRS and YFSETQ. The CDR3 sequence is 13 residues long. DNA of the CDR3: TGCGCCAGTCGACAGGGGGACACCGGGGAGCTGTTTTTT. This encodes CASRQGDTGELFF.

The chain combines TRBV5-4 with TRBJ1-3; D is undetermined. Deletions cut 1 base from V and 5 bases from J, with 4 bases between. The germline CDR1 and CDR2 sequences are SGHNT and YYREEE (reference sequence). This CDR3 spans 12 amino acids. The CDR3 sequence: CASSLIRNTIYF. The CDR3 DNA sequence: TGTGCCAGCAGCTTGATAAGAAACACCATATATTTT.

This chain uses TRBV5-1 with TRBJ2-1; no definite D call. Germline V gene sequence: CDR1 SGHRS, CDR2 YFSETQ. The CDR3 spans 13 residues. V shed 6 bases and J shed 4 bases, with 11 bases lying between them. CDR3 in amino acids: CASTSTEYNEQFF. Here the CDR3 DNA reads TGCGCCAGCACCAGCACCGAATACAATGAGCAGTTCTTC. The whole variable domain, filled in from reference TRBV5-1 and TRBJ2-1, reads KAGVTQTPRYLIKTRGQQVTLSCSPISGHRSVSWYQQTPGQGLQFLFEYFSETQRNKGNFPGRFSGRQFSNSRSEMNVSTLELGDSALYLCASTSTEYNEQFFGPGTRLTVL.

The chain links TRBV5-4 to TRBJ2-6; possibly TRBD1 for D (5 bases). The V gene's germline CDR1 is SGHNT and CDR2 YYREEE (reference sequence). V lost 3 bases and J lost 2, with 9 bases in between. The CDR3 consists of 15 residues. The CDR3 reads CASSSGWAGANVLTF. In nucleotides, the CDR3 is TGTGCCAGCAGCTCAGGGTGGGCTGGGGCCAACGTCCTGACTTTC.

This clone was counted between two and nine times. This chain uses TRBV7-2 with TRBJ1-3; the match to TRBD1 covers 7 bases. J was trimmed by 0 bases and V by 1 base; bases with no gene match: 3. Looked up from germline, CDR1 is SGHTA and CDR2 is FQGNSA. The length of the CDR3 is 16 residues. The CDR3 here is CASSLVGGYSGNTIYF. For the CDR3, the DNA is TGTGCCAGCAGCTTAGTAGGGGGCTACTCTGGAAACACCATATATTTT.

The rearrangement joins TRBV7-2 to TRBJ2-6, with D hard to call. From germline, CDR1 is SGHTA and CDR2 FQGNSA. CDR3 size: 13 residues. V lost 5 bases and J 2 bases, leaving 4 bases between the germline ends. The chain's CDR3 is CASSPPGANVLTF. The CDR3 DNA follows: TGTGCCAGCAGCCCCCCTGGGGCCAACGTCCTGACTTTC. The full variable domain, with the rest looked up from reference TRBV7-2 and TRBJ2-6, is GAGVSQSPSNKVTEKGKDVELRCDPISGHTALYWYRQSLGQGLEFLIYFQGNSAPDKSGLPSDRFSAERTGGSVSTLTIQRTQQEDSAVYLCASSPPGANVLTFGAGSRLTVL.

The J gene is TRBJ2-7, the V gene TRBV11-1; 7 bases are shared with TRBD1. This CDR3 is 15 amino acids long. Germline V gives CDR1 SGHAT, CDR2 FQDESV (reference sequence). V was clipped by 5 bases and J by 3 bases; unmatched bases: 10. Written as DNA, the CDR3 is TGTGCCAGCAGCAAAGACAGGGTACGGAGCTACGAGCAGTACTTC. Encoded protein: CASSKDRVRSYEQYF.